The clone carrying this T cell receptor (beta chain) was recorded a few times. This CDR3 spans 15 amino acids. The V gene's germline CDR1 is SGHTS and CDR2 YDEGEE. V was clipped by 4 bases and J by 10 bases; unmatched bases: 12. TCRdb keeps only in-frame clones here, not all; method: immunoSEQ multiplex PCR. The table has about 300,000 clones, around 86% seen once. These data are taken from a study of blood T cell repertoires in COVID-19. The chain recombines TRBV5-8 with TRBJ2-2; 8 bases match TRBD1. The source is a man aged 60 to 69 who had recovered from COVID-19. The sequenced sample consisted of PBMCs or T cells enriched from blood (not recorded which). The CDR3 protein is CASSRSGQGRLELFF. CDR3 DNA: TGTGCCAGCAGCCGGTCCGGACAGGGTCGATTGGAGCTGTTTTTT.